This T cell receptor beta chain emerged from a study of OX40 agonist ivuxolimab in advanced cancers. This table comes from immunoSEQ multiplex PCR, and its TCRdb copy is limited to in-frame clones, with some not included. Of 110,000 or so clones listed, more than 85% are singletons. V was pared by 6 bases and J by 2 bases, with 6 bases of the junction left unmatched. CDR3 length equals 15 residues. CDR1 MNHEY and CDR2 SVGAGI come from the germline V gene. Study-wide results and limits: More expanded clones were found, on average, in CD8+ than in CD4+ T cells.

Remarks on this clone: What it binds is not known.

The receptor was isolated from an adult with an advanced solid tumor such as melanoma, head and neck, liver or kidney cancer. V usage is TRBV6-5 and J usage is TRBJ1-1; TRBD1 aligns across 10 bases. Sequences were derived from CD4+ or CD8+ T cells sorted from blood, sampled in a trial of the OX40 agonist ivuxolimab. For the CDR3, the DNA is TGTGCCAGCAGCCGACAGGGGGCGGAAAACACTGAAGCTTTCTTT. Its protein is CASSRQGAENTEAFF.